This TCR beta chain was observed in a study of blood T cell repertoires in COVID-19. The CDR3 extends over 19 amino acids. Trimming took 3 bases from V and 0 from J, leaving 18 bases between them. Looked up from germline, CDR1 is MDHEN and CDR2 is SYDVKM. Sequenced by immunoSEQ multiplex PCR; TCRdb stores in-frame clones only, minus some. The table lists 150,000 to 200,000 clones, 80% to 85% of them singletons. The source material was peripheral blood. The chain employs TRBV28 and TRBJ1-6; no clear D. The source of this sequence is a woman aged 40-49 years with acute or convalescent COVID-19. The CDR3 reads CASSLRAGDRSSYNSPLHF. The CDR3 DNA follows: TGTGCCAGCAGTTTGAGGGCAGGAGACCGGAGCTCCTATAATTCACCCCTCCACTTT.